This entry lists 18 T cell receptor beta chains sequenced from one sample in a study of T cell repertoires in cytomegalovirus infection (dated by TCRdb to about 2019). Interpreted using the paper, the treatment or condition label stands for: in vitro stimulation with specific CMV peptide epitopes to enrich CMV-specific T cells. The data were produced on an Illumina HiSeq 1500. TCRdb ran its own pipeline on the public reads, namely fastp trimming at Q25 and MiXCR clone calling, and kept in-frame beta chains. Rows merge per CDR3 protein into single entries with the most common DNA and genes. The sample includes approximately 910,000 distinct CDR3 sequences, with approximately 32% observed a single time. The ten top clones hold about an eighth of the sample. No antigen has been assigned to these receptors. This specimen consisted of cultured CD8+ T cells from PBMCs, obtained from culture after CMV antigen stimulation. These TCRs come from a human donor in good health (CMV status not recorded). Some clones in this sample may be carry-over from other donors' samples.

The chain combines TRBV7-4 with TRBJ2-1, with D perhaps TRBD2 (7 bases). The CDR3 sequence is 16 residues long. V was clipped by 0 bases and J by 11 bases, with 20 bases between them. CDR1 is SGHVT and CDR2 is SQSDAQ in the germline V gene. DNA of the CDR3: TGTGCCAGCAGCTTAGCAGGGGGGGCCACTTCAAATAAGCAGTTCTTC. Protein sequence: CASSLAGGATSNKQFF.

This clonotype was seen only once. The rearrangement links TRBV9 to TRBJ2-3; 8 bases are a match to TRBD2. The CDR3 runs to 16 residues. Losses at the gene ends were 3 bases for V and 5 bases for J; bases not matched to a gene: 11. The V gene's germline CDR1 is SGDLS and CDR2 YYNGEE. The CDR3, as DNA: TGTGCCAGCAGCGCTAGAACGGGGGGGCTAAAAGATACGCAGTATTTT. Amino acids: CASSARTGGLKDTQYF.

J is TRBJ2-3 and V is TRBV4-2; no definite D call. The germline V gene encodes CDR1 LGHNA and CDR2 YNFKEQ. V dropped 4 bases and J dropped 6 bases, with 11 bases sitting between them. This CDR3 region has 13 residues. In DNA, the CDR3 is TGTGCCAGCAGCCCCGGGCCTTCTGATACGCAGTATTTT. Its translation is CASSPGPSDTQYF.

The chain is built from TRBV19 and TRBJ1-5; D might be TRBD1 (6 bases). This CDR3 spans 15 amino acids. V was cut by 3 bases and J by 2 bases, with 11 bases left in between. Germline values: CDR1 LNHDA, CDR2 SQIVND (reference sequence). The CDR3 bases are TGTGCCAGTAGTATCCTGGACAGCCGCAATCAGCCCCAGCATTTT. Protein product: CASSILDSRNQPQHF.

This chain uses TRBV7-6 with TRBJ1-2; D ambiguous. Germline assignment: CDR1 SGHVS and CDR2 FNYEAQ. Between the trimmed V and J ends, which lost 5 bases and 6 bases, there was a span of 13 bases. The CDR3 has 13 residues. Here the CDR3 DNA reads TGTGCCAGCAGCGTACCATGGGGTAATGGCTACACCTTC. This sequence encodes CASSVPWGNGYTF.

The V gene is TRBV5-5, the J gene TRBJ2-1; D gene ambiguous. Germline assignment: CDR1 SGHKS and CDR2 YYEKEE (reference sequence). The V end lost 3 bases, the J end lost 6 bases, and 19 bases lay between the germline ends. This CDR3 spans 16 amino acids. The CDR3 DNA is TGTGCCAGCAGCTCCGATATTACTCTCCCCATCAATGAGCAGTTCTTC. It encodes CASSSDITLPINEQFF.

This clonotype came up many times. V gene TRBV5-4 combines with J gene TRBJ2-1, with a tentative D call TRBD1 (6 bases). The CDR3 sequence is 18 residues long. Germline values: CDR1 SGHNT, CDR2 YYREEE (reference sequence). V was cut by 4 bases and J by 3 bases, with 23 bases left in between. The CDR3 reads CASSRDPQTTGHYNEQFF. The CDR3 nucleotides are TGTGCCAGCAGCCGGGACCCACAAACGACAGGCCACTACAATGAGCAGTTCTTC.

This chain joins TRBV2 and TRBJ2-7; D may be TRBD1 or TRBD2 (5 bases each). CDR1 and CDR2 from the germline V gene are SNHLY and FYNNEI. The CDR3 loop spans 12 amino acids. Trimming shortened V by 11 bases and J by 0 bases, and 11 bases separated the two germline ends. The CDR3 sequence is CAARDGSYEQYF. The CDR3 bases are TGTGCCGCGAGGGACGGCTCCTACGAGCAGTACTTC.

In this sample, this clonotype turned up a few times. The V call is TRBV6-6, the J call TRBJ1-1; 7 bases align to TRBD1. CDR3 length equals 15 residues. Germline lookup yields CDR1 MNHNY and CDR2 SVGAGI (reference sequence). The junction had 7 bases not matched to a gene; V was cut back by 5 bases and J by 1 base. The CDR3 region has the DNA TGTGCCAGCAGTCTGTCACAGGGGCCGAACACTGAAGCTTTCTTT. Residues: CASSLSQGPNTEAFF.

The V call is TRBV19, the J call TRBJ2-3; 7 bases agree with TRBD2. CDR3 length equals 15 residues. With 5 bases clipped from V and 0 bases from J, the junction kept 5 bases outside the gene matches. The germline V gene has CDR1 LNHDA and CDR2 SQIVND (reference sequence). This CDR3 is CASSPSRGSTDTQYF. CDR3 coding DNA: TGTGCCAGTAGTCCTTCGCGGGGGAGCACAGATACGCAGTATTTT.

The table lists this clonotype with a few counts. The chain joins TRBV4-1 to TRBJ1-1; D not resolved. Germline assignment: CDR1 MGHRA and CDR2 YSYEKL. The CDR3 totals 14 residues. The V end was cut by 4 bases, the J end by 0 bases, with 9 bases between. The CDR3 bases are TGCGCCAGCAGCCCAAGTACGCTGAACACTGAAGCTTTCTTT. It encodes CASSPSTLNTEAFF.

This clonotype has more than one count but fewer than ten. The V and J genes are TRBV7-9 and TRBJ2-1, with TRBD1 identical over 9 bases. The junction had 8 bases not matched to a gene; V was cut back by 11 bases and J by 9 bases. CDR1 is SEHNR and CDR2 is FQNEAQ in the germline V gene (reference sequence). The CDR3 is 12 residues long. CDR3 DNA: TGTGCCCCGGACAGGGGAAATGGTGAGCAGTTCTTC. This translates into CAPDRGNGEQFF. Together with reference TRBV7-9 and TRBJ2-1, the CDR3 gives the full variable domain: DTGVSQNPRHKITKRGQNVTFRCDPISEHNRLYWYRQTLGQGPEFLTYFQNEAQLEKSRLLSDRFSAERPKGSFSTLEIQRTEQGDSAMYLCAPDRGNGEQFFGPGTRLTVL.

This clonotype was detected only a few times. The chain carries TRBV6-2 or TRBV6-3 and TRBJ2-3; a possible D gene is TRBD1 (6 bases). The CDR3 length is 14 residues. V was clipped by 7 bases and J by 2 bases, with 13 bases between them. The germline CDR1 and CDR2 sequences are MNHEY and SVGEGT. Here the CDR3 DNA reads TGTGCCAGCACTCAGACAGGACTCACAGATACGCAGTATTTT. This translates into CASTQTGLTDTQYF.

The chain joins TRBV6-6 to TRBJ1-5, with TRBD1 as a possible D gene (6 bases). The V and J ends lost 8 bases and 1 base respectively, with 15 bases between them. Germline V gives CDR1 MNHNY, CDR2 SVGAGI (reference sequence). The CDR3 is made up of 15 amino acids. CDR3 sequence: CASGGEWKSNQPQHF. DNA for the CDR3: TGTGCCAGCGGGGGCGAGTGGAAGAGCAATCAGCCCCAGCATTTT.

This clonotype was observed a few times. The CDR3, as DNA: TGTGCCAGCAGTTCTCCGGAGGGAGGGGTTGAGGAGACCCAGTACTTC. Translating it yields CASSSPEGGVEETQYF. The genes are TRBV28 and TRBJ2-5; the match to TRBD2 covers 7 bases. V was pared by 4 bases and J by 5 bases, with 13 bases of the junction left unmatched. CDR1 is MDHEN and CDR2 is SYDVKM in the germline V gene. This CDR3 has 16 amino acids.

This clonotype has just a few counts. The chain combines TRBV7-9 with TRBJ2-2, with D tentatively TRBD1 (6 bases). The germline CDR1 and CDR2 sequences are SEHNR and FQNEAQ (reference sequence). CDR3 length: 15 amino acids. Trimming pared 4 bases from V and 6 bases from J, leaving 15 bases between. The CDR3 reads CASSSEVGHAGELFF. CDR3 nucleotide sequence: TGTGCCAGCAGCTCGGAGGTGGGACATGCCGGGGAGCTGTTTTTT. The variable domain in full, completed from reference TRBV7-9 and TRBJ2-2, reads DTGVSQNPRHKITKRGQNVTFRCDPISEHNRLYWYRQTLGQGPEFLTYFQNEAQLEKSRLLSDRFSAERPKGSFSTLEIQRTEQGDSAMYLCASSSEVGHAGELFFGEGSRLTVL.

The sample holds a few counts of this clonotype. CDR3 amino acids: CASSQTGGRLQETQYF. The CDR3 DNA reads as TGTGCCAGCAGCCAAACAGGGGGACGCCTTCAAGAGACCCAGTACTTC. The J gene is TRBJ2-5, the V gene TRBV6-1; 8 nucleotides agree with TRBD1. Germline values: CDR1 MNHNS, CDR2 SASEGT. This CDR3 region has 16 residues. Germline trimming cut 6 bases from V and 2 bases from J; bases unmatched to any gene: 11.

This clonotype was picked up a small number of times. The gene calls are TRBV5-1 and TRBJ1-2, with 7 bases matching TRBD1. Germline V gene lookup returns CDR1 SGHRS and CDR2 YFSETQ. The CDR3 runs to 14 residues. Trimming removed 2 bases from V and 8 bases from J; junction bases left unmatched: 9. The CDR3 coding sequence is TGCGCCAGCAGCTTAATAGGAGGGGGCGACGGCTACACCTTC. Amino acid sequence: CASSLIGGGDGYTF.